This T cell receptor beta chain originates from a study of T cell responses to AZD1222 COVID-19 vaccine. Study conclusions and caveats: CD4 TCRs associated with vaccination spanned spike, dominating at 160-218 and 743-854. Without day 14 samples, only post-peak T cell repertoires were studied. Clonal diversity may have been underestimated, and the donors were mostly white British, with more females than males.

As to this clone: What it recognizes is unknown.

The table came from immunoSEQ multiplex PCR; TCRdb's copy has only in-frame clones and leaves some out. The table shows more than 150,000 clones, with about 86% occurring only once. Trimming took off 5 bases at V and 0 bases at J, with 16 bases between the two ends. There are 16 residues in the CDR3. Germline V lookup: CDR1 MDHEN, CDR2 SYDVKM. The receptor's source is an adult in good health. The gene calls are TRBV28 and TRBJ1-1; unclear D gene. This specimen was peripheral blood, taken on day 0 of AZD1222 vaccination. CDR3 DNA sequence: TGTGCCAGCAGTACGGGCTCCGGAAACATGAACACTGAAGCTTTCTTT. Protein product: CASSTGSGNMNTEAFF.